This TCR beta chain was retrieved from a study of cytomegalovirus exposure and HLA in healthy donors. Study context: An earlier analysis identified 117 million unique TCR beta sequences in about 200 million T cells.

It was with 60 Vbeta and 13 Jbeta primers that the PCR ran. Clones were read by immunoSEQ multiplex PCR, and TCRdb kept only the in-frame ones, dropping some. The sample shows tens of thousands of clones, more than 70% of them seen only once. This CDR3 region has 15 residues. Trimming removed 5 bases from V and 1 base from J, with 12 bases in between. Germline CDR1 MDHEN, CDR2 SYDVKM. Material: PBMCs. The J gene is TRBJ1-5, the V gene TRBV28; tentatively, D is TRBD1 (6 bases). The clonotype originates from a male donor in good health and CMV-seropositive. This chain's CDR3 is CASSPTGSSNQPQHF. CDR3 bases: TGTGCCAGCAGTCCTACAGGGTCCAGCAATCAGCCCCAGCATTTT.